This is a list of T cell receptor beta chains from one sample in a study of pediatric ulcerative colitis. Produced via immunoSEQ multiplex PCR; TCRdb's table is partial and in-frame only. The table shows tens of thousands of clones, with roughly 82% occurring only once. Specimen: gut tissue. The source is a boy aged 5 to 17 with severe ulcerative colitis. Each CDR3 is given with its conserved first and last residue. D genes are given only for firm matches. Some rows have no size entry. The others give once, few or many, or a class for an expanded clone.

j_call: TRBJ2-7; clone_size: NA; v_call: TRBV29-1; d_call: NA; cdr3_aa: CSVGMAPYEQYF; cdr3_nt: TGCAGCGTTGGCATGGCCCCTTACGAGCAGTACTTC
j_call: TRBJ1-4; clone_size: NA; v_call: TRBV2; d_call: NA; cdr3_aa: CASSEENRATNEKLFF; cdr3_nt: TGTGCCAGCAGTGAGGAGAATAGAGCAACTAATGAAAAACTGTTTTTT
j_call: TRBJ2-7; clone_size: NA; v_call: TRBV30; d_call: TRBD2; cdr3_aa: CASGTVSSYEQYF; cdr3_nt: TGTGCCAGCGGGACGGTGAGCTCCTACGAGCAGTACTTC
j_call: TRBJ2-2; clone_size: NA; v_call: TRBV29-1; d_call: NA; cdr3_aa: CSVTGLANTGELFF; cdr3_nt: TGCAGCGTTACAGGGCTCGCGAACACCGGGGAGCTGTTTTTT
j_call: TRBJ2-1; clone_size: NA; v_call: TRBV2; d_call: NA; cdr3_aa: CASSVQGLNLYNEQFF; cdr3_nt: TGTGCCAGCAGTGTGCAGGGGCTGAACCTCTACAATGAGCAGTTCTTC
j_call: TRBJ2-1; clone_size: NA; v_call: TRBV2; d_call: TRBD2; cdr3_aa: CASSETGTSGGAPYNEQFF; cdr3_nt: TGTGCCAGCAGTGAGACTGGGACTAGTGGGGGGGCCCCCTACAATGAGCAGTTCTTC
j_call: TRBJ2-1; clone_size: NA; v_call: TRBV11-1; d_call: TRBD1; cdr3_aa: CASSRPRNSGQGVNEQFF; cdr3_nt: TGTGCCAGCAGCCGACCCCGAAATTCGGGACAGGGGGTCAATGAGCAGTTCTTC
j_call: TRBJ2-5; clone_size: NA; v_call: TRBV28; d_call: NA; cdr3_aa: CASISAGAGQETQYF; cdr3_nt: TGTGCCAGCATTTCGGCCGGGGCAGGACAAGAGACCCAGTACTTC
j_call: TRBJ2-5; clone_size: NA; v_call: TRBV11-2; d_call: NA; cdr3_aa: CASSLGPQETQYF; cdr3_nt: TGTGCCAGCAGCTTAGGTCCCCAAGAGACCCAGTACTTC
j_call: TRBJ2-1; clone_size: NA; v_call: TRBV19; d_call: TRBD2; cdr3_aa: CASSSSGTSMGNEQFF; cdr3_nt: TGTGCCAGTAGTTCCTCCGGGACTAGCATGGGCAATGAGCAGTTCTTC
j_call: TRBJ2-3; clone_size: few; v_call: TRBV11-2; d_call: TRBD1; cdr3_aa: CASSGRTGQMTTSTDTQYF; cdr3_nt: TGTGCCAGCAGCGGGCGGACAGGTCAAATGACTACTAGCACAGATACGCAGTATTTT
j_call: TRBJ2-1; clone_size: NA; v_call: TRBV4-1; d_call: NA; cdr3_aa: CASSRGGPYNEQFF; cdr3_nt: TGCGCCAGCAGCAGGGGGGGCCCCTACAATGAGCAGTTCTTC
j_call: TRBJ2-1; clone_size: NA; v_call: TRBV23-1; d_call: NA; cdr3_aa: CASKGRIDNEQFF; cdr3_nt: TGCGCCAGCAAGGGAAGGATAGACAATGAGCAGTTCTTC
j_call: TRBJ2-5; clone_size: NA; v_call: TRBV5-1; d_call: NA; cdr3_aa: CASSKPTGSQETQYF; cdr3_nt: TGCGCCAGCAGCAAACCTACAGGGTCGCAAGAGACCCAGTACTTC
j_call: TRBJ2-5; clone_size: once; v_call: TRBV5-1; d_call: TRBD2; cdr3_aa: CASSLTSGGQETQYF; cdr3_nt: TGCGCCAGCAGCTTGACTAGCGGAGGTCAAGAGACCCAGTACTTC
j_call: TRBJ1-4; clone_size: NA; v_call: TRBV5-1; d_call: TRBD1; cdr3_aa: CASSSGTGPNEKLFF; cdr3_nt: TGCGCCAGCAGCTCGGGGACAGGACCAAATGAAAAACTGTTTTTT
j_call: TRBJ2-7; clone_size: NA; v_call: TRBV5-6; d_call: NA; cdr3_aa: CASEAQGVTYEQYF; cdr3_nt: TGTGCCAGCGAAGCACAGGGAGTTACCTACGAGCAGTACTTC
j_call: TRBJ2-3; clone_size: NA; v_call: TRBV19; d_call: TRBD1; cdr3_aa: CASSKDREVDTQYF; cdr3_nt: TGTGCCAGTAGTAAAGACAGGGAAGTAGATACGCAGTATTTT
j_call: TRBJ2-3; clone_size: NA; v_call: TRBV7-2; d_call: NA; cdr3_aa: CASSPIDTQYF; cdr3_nt: TGTGCCAGCAGCCCGATAGATACGCAGTATTTT
j_call: TRBJ1-1; clone_size: NA; v_call: TRBV5-6; d_call: NA; cdr3_aa: CASSLQSTAEAFF; cdr3_nt: TGTGCCAGCAGCTTGCAGTCAACCGCGGAAGCTTTCTTT
j_call: TRBJ1-5; clone_size: NA; v_call: TRBV5-1; d_call: NA; cdr3_aa: CASSLDSPNQPQHF; cdr3_nt: TGCGCCAGCAGCTTGGACAGTCCGAATCAGCCCCAGCATTTT
j_call: TRBJ1-6; clone_size: NA; v_call: TRBV5-1; d_call: TRBD1; cdr3_aa: CASSQTGFGDSPLHF; cdr3_nt: TGCGCCAGCAGTCAGACAGGGTTCGGGGATTCACCCCTCCACTTT
j_call: TRBJ2-7; clone_size: NA; v_call: TRBV4-1; d_call: TRBD2; cdr3_aa: CASSPGPRGVEQYF; cdr3_nt: TGCGCCAGCAGCCCCGGGCCCCGGGGGGTCGAGCAGTACTTC
j_call: TRBJ2-3; clone_size: NA; v_call: TRBV5-1; d_call: TRBD2; cdr3_aa: CASSSPSGERGTQYF; cdr3_nt: TGCGCCAGCAGCTCACCTAGCGGGGAAAGGGGTACGCAGTATTTT
j_call: TRBJ1-2; clone_size: NA; v_call: TRBV28; d_call: NA; cdr3_aa: CASSPILGGYTF; cdr3_nt: TGTGCCAGCAGTCCCATCTTGGGTGGCTACACCTTC
j_call: TRBJ2-4; clone_size: NA; v_call: TRBV6-4; d_call: NA; cdr3_aa: CASSASNGGIQYF; cdr3_nt: TGTGCCAGCAGTGCATCGAACGGGGGTATTCAGTACTTC
j_call: TRBJ1-2; clone_size: NA; v_call: TRBV29-1; d_call: NA; cdr3_aa: CSVEGVIGYTF; cdr3_nt: TGCAGCGTTGAGGGGGTAATAGGCTACACCTTC
j_call: TRBJ2-7; clone_size: NA; v_call: TRBV6-1; d_call: TRBD2; cdr3_aa: CASSSSSGGVYEQYF; cdr3_nt: TGTGCCAGCAGTTCGTCTAGTGGGGGGGTCTACGAGCAGTACTTC
j_call: TRBJ1-2; clone_size: NA; v_call: TRBV5-5; d_call: NA; cdr3_aa: CASSISPGTADGYTF; cdr3_nt: TGTGCCAGCAGTATATCACCGGGAACCGCCGATGGCTACACCTTC
j_call: TRBJ1-4; clone_size: NA; v_call: TRBV28; d_call: TRBD1; cdr3_aa: CASTGGGGKLFF; cdr3_nt: TGTGCCAGCACGGGAGGGGGCGGAAAACTGTTTTTT
j_call: TRBJ2-7; clone_size: NA; v_call: TRBV6-1; d_call: NA; cdr3_aa: CASSEDARYEQYF; cdr3_nt: TGTGCCAGCAGTGAAGATGCGCGCTACGAGCAGTACTTC
j_call: TRBJ2-3; clone_size: NA; v_call: TRBV15; d_call: NA; cdr3_aa: CATSRDNKVVNTDTQYF; cdr3_nt: TGTGCCACCAGCAGAGATAATAAGGTGGTAAACACAGATACGCAGTATTTT
j_call: TRBJ2-2; clone_size: once; v_call: TRBV6-5; d_call: NA; cdr3_aa: CASSSHRRVGELFF; cdr3_nt: TGTGCCAGCAGTAGTCACCGTCGAGTCGGGGAGCTGTTTTTT
j_call: TRBJ2-3; clone_size: NA; v_call: TRBV10-3; d_call: NA; cdr3_aa: CAISEGVTTDTQYF; cdr3_nt: TGTGCCATCAGTGAGGGGGTTACCACAGATACGCAGTATTTT
j_call: TRBJ2-5; clone_size: NA; v_call: TRBV7-9; d_call: NA; cdr3_aa: CASGQNQETQYF; cdr3_nt: TGTGCTAGCGGACAGAATCAAGAGACCCAGTACTTC
j_call: TRBJ2-5; clone_size: NA; v_call: TRBV28; d_call: TRBD2; cdr3_aa: CASSAGGPAETQYF; cdr3_nt: TGTGCCAGCAGTGCGGGGGGGCCGGCAGAGACCCAGTACTTC
j_call: TRBJ1-1; clone_size: NA; v_call: TRBV6-4; d_call: NA; cdr3_aa: CASSGQAGGAEAFF; cdr3_nt: TGTGCCAGCAGTGGACAGGCTGGAGGTGCTGAAGCTTTCTTT
j_call: TRBJ1-2; clone_size: few; v_call: TRBV7-2; d_call: NA; cdr3_aa: CASSLRQTNYGYTF; cdr3_nt: TGTGCCAGCAGCTTACGGCAGACTAACTATGGCTACACCTTC
j_call: TRBJ1-2; clone_size: few; v_call: TRBV11-2; d_call: TRBD1; cdr3_aa: CASSLGPTGNYGYTF; cdr3_nt: TGTGCCAGCAGCCTCGGCCCGACAGGGAACTATGGCTACACCTTC
j_call: TRBJ1-2; clone_size: few; v_call: TRBV7-9; d_call: TRBD1; cdr3_aa: CASSPGQGLNYGYTF; cdr3_nt: TGTGCCAGCAGCCCAGGACAGGGCCTTAACTATGGCTACACCTTC
j_call: TRBJ1-5; clone_size: NA; v_call: TRBV5-1; d_call: NA; cdr3_aa: CASSFSRAGNQPQHF; cdr3_nt: TGCGCCAGCAGCTTTTCCAGGGCAGGGAATCAGCCCCAGCATTTT
j_call: TRBJ1-5; clone_size: NA; v_call: TRBV10-3; d_call: TRBD1; cdr3_aa: CATSQGAMEPQHF; cdr3_nt: TGTGCCACCTCACAGGGGGCTATGGAGCCCCAGCATTTT
j_call: TRBJ2-1; clone_size: NA; v_call: TRBV10-1; d_call: NA; cdr3_aa: CASSEGGAGNEQFF; cdr3_nt: TGCGCCAGCAGTGAAGGGGGGGCTGGCAATGAGCAGTTCTTC
j_call: TRBJ2-3; clone_size: NA; v_call: TRBV10-3; d_call: NA; cdr3_aa: CAIAPEVGGQQYF; cdr3_nt: TGTGCCATCGCCCCAGAAGTGGGGGGGCAGCAGTATTTT
j_call: TRBJ2-3; clone_size: NA; v_call: TRBV6-4; d_call: NA; cdr3_aa: CASSTGTLSTDTQYF; cdr3_nt: TGTGCCAGCAGTACCGGGACACTTAGCACAGATACGCAGTATTTT